A selection of T cell receptor beta chains follows, all from one sample in a study of blood T cell repertoires in COVID-19. Produced via immunoSEQ multiplex PCR; TCRdb's table is partial and in-frame only. The sample contains about 95,000 clones, 81% of which appear only once. Source material: peripheral blood. Receptors originate from a man older than 75 with COVID-19, enrolled during active disease. The CDR3 runs from the conserved cysteine through the conserved F or W. A D gene is named only where the DNA matches it firmly. A row's size may be missing; if present it is once, few, many or a size class.

abundance,j_gene,d_gene,v_gene,CDR3aa,CDR3nt
.,TRBJ2-5,TRBD2,TRBV6-6,CASRGLAGGLETQYF,TGTGCCAGCAGAGGACTAGCGGGGGGCTTGGAGACCCAGTACTTC
.,TRBJ1-6,TRBD1,TRBV2,CASSRFRDSNSPLHF,TGTGCCAGCAGTCGATTCCGGGACAGCAATTCACCCCTCCACTTT
once,TRBJ2-1,TRBD2,TRBV4-2,CASSPAGGGGNEQFF,TGTGCCAGCAGCCCAGCGGGCGGGGGAGGCAATGAGCAGTTCTTC
.,TRBJ2-7,TRBD1,TRBV28,CASSLSPRTGLGEQYF,TGTGCCAGCAGTTTATCCCCCAGGACAGGGCTGGGGGAGCAGTACTTC
.,TRBJ1-6,.,TRBV28,CASSLWGSNNSPLHF,TGTGCCAGCAGTTTATGGGGGAGCAATAATTCACCCCTCCACTTT
once,TRBJ1-1,TRBD1,TRBV10-2,CASSESTQGTMNTEAFF,TGCGCCAGCAGTGAGTCGACACAGGGGACGATGAACACTGAAGCTTTCTTT
many,TRBJ1-2,.,TRBV7-2,CASSLPLGGNYGYTF,TGTGCCAGCAGCTTACCTTTAGGGGGAAACTATGGCTACACCTTC
once,TRBJ2-3,TRBD2,TRBV6-7,CASVPLAGTRHYTDTQYF,TGTGCCAGCGTTCCCCTAGCGGGCACAAGGCACTACACAGATACGCAGTATTTT
.,TRBJ1-4,TRBD1,TRBV5-6,CASSLGTGGGEKLFF,TGTGCCAGCAGCTTGGGTACAGGGGGAGGTGAAAAACTGTTTTTT
.,TRBJ1-1,.,TRBV7-3,CASMRSPNTEAFF,TGTGCCAGCATGCGGTCACCGAACACTGAAGCTTTCTTT
.,TRBJ2-7,TRBD1,TRBV18,CASSLSGQGTYEQYF,TGTGCCAGCTCACTTTCGGGACAGGGAACCTACGAGCAGTACTTC
.,TRBJ2-5,.,TRBV4-2,CASSQGSGIQETQYF,TGTGCCAGCAGCCAAGGTTCAGGAATACAGGAGACCCAGTACTTC
.,TRBJ2-2,.,TRBV29-1,CSVEDLSGTGELFF,TGCAGCGTTGAAGATCTGTCCGGGACCGGGGAGCTGTTTTTT
.,TRBJ2-1,TRBD2,TRBV7-3,CASSRTSSHEQFF,TGTGCCAGCAGCAGGACTAGTAGCCATGAGCAGTTCTTC
.,TRBJ2-1,TRBD1,TRBV29-1,CSVEDAPGQGGLYNEQFF,TGCAGCGTTGAAGACGCACCGGGACAGGGAGGCCTGTACAATGAGCAGTTCTTC
.,TRBJ1-2,.,TRBV5-4,CASSLGGRGRYGYTF,TGTGCCAGCAGCTTGGGGGGCCGCGGGAGGTATGGCTACACCTTC
.,TRBJ2-2,TRBD2,TRBV2,CASSERRLAGNTGELFF,TGTGCCAGCAGTGAGCGACGACTAGCCGGAAACACCGGGGAGCTGTTTTTT
.,TRBJ1-1,TRBD1,TRBV30,CAWSPGYRGWVNTEAFF,TGTGCCTGGAGTCCAGGCTACAGGGGGTGGGTGAACACTGAAGCTTTCTTT
once,TRBJ2-7,TRBD2,TRBV7-2,CASSSRTSGTTYEQYF,TGTGCCAGCAGCTCACGGACTAGCGGGACCACCTACGAGCAGTACTTC
.,TRBJ2-6,TRBD1,TRBV7-3,CASGVDRGAGANVLTF,TGTGCCAGTGGTGTGGACAGGGGAGCTGGGGCCAACGTCCTGACTTTC
.,TRBJ1-2,.,TRBV6-6,CASSPAAAAGYTF,TGTGCCAGCAGTCCGGCGGCGGCGGCTGGCTACACCTTC
.,TRBJ2-6,.,TRBV27,CASSLMGAQFGANVLTF,TGTGCCAGCAGTCTGATGGGGGCCCAGTTTGGGGCCAACGTCCTGACTTTC
.,TRBJ2-7,.,TRBV7-2,CASSFSSGDPVEQYF,TGTGCCAGCAGCTTTTCTTCCGGGGATCCCGTTGAGCAGTACTTC
.,TRBJ2-7,TRBD2,TRBV7-3,CASSLTPSGRAYEQYF,TGTGCCAGCAGTTTAACACCTAGCGGGAGGGCCTACGAGCAGTACTTC
.,TRBJ2-7,TRBD1,TRBV6-1,CASSEAGTGSPYEQYF,TGTGCCAGCAGTGAAGCGGGGACAGGAAGTCCCTACGAGCAGTACTTC
.,TRBJ1-2,TRBD1,TRBV5-5,CASSVDRARSYYTF,TGTGCCAGCAGCGTGGACAGGGCGCGGTCCTACTACACCTTC
.,TRBJ1-6,.,TRBV2,CASKVGSSYNSPLHF,TGTGCCAGCAAGGTGGGGAGCTCCTATAATTCACCCCTCCACTTT
.,TRBJ2-2,.,TRBV18,CASSPGARTGELFF,TGTGCCAGCTCACCAGGGGCGCGTACCGGGGAGCTGTTTTTT
.,TRBJ1-1,TRBD1,TRBV9,CASSVDRGYTEAFF,TGTGCCAGCAGCGTGGACAGGGGGTACACTGAAGCTTTCTTT
.,TRBJ2-3,TRBD1,TRBV27,CASSLKGFRDRGRGDTQYF,TGTGCCAGCAGCCTTAAGGGGTTCAGGGACAGGGGGCGTGGAGATACGCAGTATTTT